The rows below give T cell receptor beta chains drawn from one sample of a study of immune evolution from preneoplasia to lung adenocarcinoma. Sequencing was performed with immunoSEQ multiplex PCR; in TCRdb, only in-frame clones are kept and a portion is missing. The sample holds some 3,200 clones, 48% seen once. The specimen sequenced was FFPE normal lung tissue adjacent to the tumor. The receptors come from a person aged 45 to 59 with lung adenocarcinoma. Each CDR3 is given with its conserved first and last residue. The D gene is left open where the match is weak. Clone size appears in some rows only: once, few, many, or a class for an expanded clone.

v_gene	abundance	d_gene	j_gene	CDR3aa	CDR3nt
TRBV7-6	.	TRBD1	TRBJ1-6	CASSLMGQGNSPLHF	TGTGCCAGCAGCTTAATGGGACAGGGTAATTCACCCCTCCACTTT
TRBV27	.	.	TRBJ2-1	CASSLSVTYNEQFF	TGTGCCAGCAGTTTATCCGTGACCTACAATGAGCAGTTCTTC
TRBV5-1	once	.	TRBJ1-2	CASSLGTTDGYGYTF	TGCGCCAGCAGCTTGGGGACCACGGATGGGTATGGCTACACCTTC
TRBV6-4	.	TRBD2	TRBJ2-4	CASSETQTGLRCHIQYF	TGTGCCAGCAGTGAAACCCAAACGGGACTAAGGTGTCACATTCAGTACTTC
TRBV5-6	.	.	TRBJ1-1	CASSPFPGSTEAFF	TGTGCCAGCAGCCCGTTCCCCGGTAGCACTGAAGCTTTCTTT
TRBV11-3	few	.	TRBJ2-1	CASSRAEEQFF	TGTGCCAGCAGCCGAGCGGAAGAGCAGTTCTTC
TRBV30	.	TRBD1	TRBJ1-5	CAWSQDRDQPQHF	TGTGCCTGGAGTCAAGACAGGGATCAGCCCCAGCATTTT
TRBV11-2	.	TRBD1	TRBJ2-6	CASSPGTGGVGANVLTF	TGTGCCAGCAGTCCCGGGACAGGGGGCGTTGGGGCCAACGTCCTGACTTTC
TRBV7-8	few	TRBD2	TRBJ2-1	CASSFWSLAGGDEQFF	TGTGCCAGCAGCTTTTGGAGTCTAGCGGGGGGGGATGAGCAGTTCTTC
TRBV7-8	few	.	TRBJ2-7	CASSLGGTGLSYEQYF	TGTGCCAGCAGCTTAGGCGGGACGGGCCTATCCTACGAGCAGTACTTC
TRBV19	.	.	TRBJ2-5	CASRGADQETQYF	TGTGCCAGTAGAGGGGCCGACCAAGAGACCCAGTACTTC
TRBV30	.	.	TRBJ1-5	CAWSVQDQPQHF	TGTGCCTGGAGTGTACAGGATCAGCCCCAGCATTTT
TRBV7-8	once	.	TRBJ2-2	CASSSAGTWGTGELFF	TGTGCCAGCAGCTCAGCCGGGACCTGGGGCACCGGGGAGCTGTTTTTT
TRBV28	.	.	TRBJ2-2	CASRRGGGTGELFF	TGTGCCAGCCGCCGGGGTGGTGGCACCGGGGAGCTGTTTTTT
TRBV5-6	.	.	TRBJ2-7	CASSPYSRGPGEQYF	TGTGCCAGCAGCCCCTATAGCAGAGGTCCGGGCGAGCAGTACTTC
TRBV7-2	large	TRBD2	TRBJ2-7	CASRSSGGSYEQYF	TGTGCCAGCAGATCTAGCGGGGGTTCCTACGAGCAGTACTTC
TRBV19	once	.	TRBJ2-2	CASSNQGRYRRSGELFF	TGTGCCAGTAGCAACCAAGGACGGTACCGTCGATCCGGGGAGCTGTTTTTT
TRBV6-5	.	.	TRBJ2-5	CASSYSGVGWETQYF	TGTGCCAGCAGTTACAGTGGGGTCGGGTGGGAGACCCAGTACTTC
TRBV19	.	.	TRBJ2-6	CASDGGSGANVLTF	TGTGCCAGTGATGGGGGGTCTGGGGCCAACGTCCTGACTTTC
TRBV19	few	TRBD2	TRBJ2-1	CASSIKTSGSTYNEQFF	TGTGCCAGTAGTATCAAGACTAGCGGGAGCACCTACAATGAGCAGTTCTTC
TRBV7-6	once	TRBD1	TRBJ1-1	CASSWDRGVTEAFF	TGTGCCAGCAGCTGGGACAGGGGAGTTACTGAAGCTTTCTTT
TRBV7-6	.	.	TRBJ1-4	CASSSLGVGSTNEKLFF	TGTGCCAGCAGCTCCCTGGGTGTGGGATCAACTAATGAAAAACTGTTTTTT
TRBV19	.	.	TRBJ1-2	CASSSPDRDRNYGYTF	TGTGCCAGTAGTTCCCCCGACCGAGACAGGAACTATGGCTACACCTTC
TRBV29-1	few	.	TRBJ2-5	CSVEMQGPETQYF	TGCAGCGTTGAGATGCAGGGCCCAGAGACCCAGTACTTC
TRBV30	.	.	TRBJ1-5	CAWSVLRDQPQHF	TGTGCCTGGAGTGTACTCAGGGACCAGCCCCAGCATTTT
TRBV2	.	.	TRBJ1-1	CASSSSRGTEAFF	TGTGCCAGCAGTTCTAGTAGGGGTACTGAAGCTTTCTTT
TRBV4-1	.	.	TRBJ2-2	CASSLDGGGADDGELFF	TGCGCCAGCAGCCTCGACGGAGGGGGGGCCGACGACGGGGAGCTGTTTTTT
TRBV29-1	.	TRBD1	TRBJ2-3	CSVRGSRTGHTDTQYF	TGCAGCGTTCGGGGATCTCGGACAGGACACACAGATACGCAGTATTTT
TRBV5-6	.	TRBD2	TRBJ2-7	CASSLAGGPLLEQYF	TGTGCCAGCAGCTTAGCGGGGGGGCCCCTCCTCGAGCAGTACTTC
TRBV28	few	.	TRBJ1-1	CASYVPGDETEAFF	TGTGCCAGCTACGTTCCGGGAGATGAGACTGAAGCTTTCTTT
TRBV29-1	.	.	TRBJ2-3	CSGSDSGTDTQYF	TGCAGCGGATCGGACAGCGGCACAGATACGCAGTATTTT
TRBV9	.	TRBD2	TRBJ2-3	CASSVASGGLADTQYF	TGTGCCAGCAGCGTAGCCTCGGGGGGGCTGGCAGATACGCAGTATTTT
TRBV28	.	.	TRBJ2-3	CASIGVGTDTQYF	TGTGCCAGCATTGGGGTAGGCACAGATACGCAGTATTTT
TRBV7-2	few	.	TRBJ2-7	CASSLNGQGFNEQYF	TGTGCCAGCAGCTTAAATGGGCAGGGGTTCAACGAGCAGTACTTC
TRBV5-4	.	.	TRBJ1-2	CASSWWGGSDYGYTF	TGTGCCAGCAGCTGGTGGGGTGGCAGTGATTATGGCTACACCTTC
TRBV28	.	.	TRBJ2-1	CASSLTVPGSYNEQFF	TGTGCCAGCAGTTTAACAGTCCCAGGATCTTACAATGAGCAGTTCTTC